This T cell receptor (beta chain) was captured by sequencing in a study of shared clonotypes between healthy human individuals. Sorted-subset replicate PCRs used 150 to 200 ng DNA, approximately 27,000 T cell genomes. In the original processing: As immunoSEQ supplied junction-only sequences (without quality scores), filtering differed. Clones were sequenced by immunoSEQ multiplex PCR, and TCRdb holds only the in-frame ones, with some missing. V, J and clone size are taken as reported in that table, and D and trimming were inferred from the DNA itself. The table has millions of clones, about 95% seen once. This clone has just one count. V was cut by 0 bases and J by 5 bases, with 11 bases left in between. CDR3 length equals 14 residues. The germline V gene encodes CDR1 SGHRS and CDR2 YFSETQ. All donors were healthy HIV-negative adults lacking recent acute infections or vaccinations.

What was sequenced was naive CD4+ T cells sorted from blood. Subset described: CD45RA+ positively selected. The chain couples TRBV5-1 to TRBJ2-5; D remains ambiguous. The source of this sequence is a man aged 18 to 29 in good health. The CDR3 DNA follows: TGCGCCAGCAGCTTGGATGGGCTCCGGGAGACCCAGTACTTC. This encodes CASSLDGLRETQYF.